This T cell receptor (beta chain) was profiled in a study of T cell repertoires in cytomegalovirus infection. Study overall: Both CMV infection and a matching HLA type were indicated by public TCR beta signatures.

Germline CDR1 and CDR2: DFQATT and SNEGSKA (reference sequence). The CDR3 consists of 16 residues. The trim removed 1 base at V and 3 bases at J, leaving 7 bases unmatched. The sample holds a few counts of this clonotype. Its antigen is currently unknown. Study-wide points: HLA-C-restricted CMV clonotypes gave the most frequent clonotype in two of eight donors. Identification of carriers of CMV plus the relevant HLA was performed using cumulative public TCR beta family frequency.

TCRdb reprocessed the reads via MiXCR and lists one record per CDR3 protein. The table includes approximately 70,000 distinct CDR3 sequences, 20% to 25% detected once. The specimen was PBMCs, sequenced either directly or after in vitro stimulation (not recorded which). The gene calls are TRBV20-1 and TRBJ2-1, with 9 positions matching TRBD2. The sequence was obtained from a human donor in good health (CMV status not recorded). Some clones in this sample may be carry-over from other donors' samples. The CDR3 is CSARAVSGSGYNEQFF. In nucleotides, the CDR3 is TGCAGTGCTAGAGCGGTTAGCGGGAGTGGCTACAATGAGCAGTTCTTC.